Below, one TCR beta chain is given with its context. Its specificity is not known. The sample originates from a study of tumor-infiltrating lymphocytes in primary liver carcinoma. Study at large: Primary liver carcinomas in the patients were surgically resected.

General observations from the study: Compared with tumor region pairs, tumor-adjacent and tumor-blood pairs overlapped less. The 250 largest clones made up significantly more of tumor than blood repertoires (p = 0.039).

The CDR3 totals 13 residues. V shed 5 bases and J shed 4 bases, with 9 bases lying between them. Germline values: CDR1 MDHEN, CDR2 SYDVKM. From 500 ng total RNA, TCR beta cDNA was generated with a primer in the constant region. Library construction for TCR beta comprised three nested multiplex PCR rounds performed with slightly modified ARM-PCR. The first two PCR rounds used TRBV1-TRBV30 primers with a Cbeta primer, approximately 10 cycles each. Using its own MiXCR run on the multiplex PCR reads, TCRdb lists one record per CDR3 protein. The table includes roughly 330,000 distinct CDR3 sequences, around three fifths detected once. Germline DNA was also extracted, while the blood RNA originated from unsorted whole blood.

This chain links TRBV28 with TRBJ1-5; the D is unclear. This TCR derives from a man aged 35 to 55 with primary liver carcinoma and hepatitis B virus infection. Sequencing used peripheral blood. Here the CDR3 reads CASSPPENQPQHF. CDR3 sequence (DNA): TGTGCCAGCAGTCCCCCGGAAAATCAGCCCCAGCATTTT.